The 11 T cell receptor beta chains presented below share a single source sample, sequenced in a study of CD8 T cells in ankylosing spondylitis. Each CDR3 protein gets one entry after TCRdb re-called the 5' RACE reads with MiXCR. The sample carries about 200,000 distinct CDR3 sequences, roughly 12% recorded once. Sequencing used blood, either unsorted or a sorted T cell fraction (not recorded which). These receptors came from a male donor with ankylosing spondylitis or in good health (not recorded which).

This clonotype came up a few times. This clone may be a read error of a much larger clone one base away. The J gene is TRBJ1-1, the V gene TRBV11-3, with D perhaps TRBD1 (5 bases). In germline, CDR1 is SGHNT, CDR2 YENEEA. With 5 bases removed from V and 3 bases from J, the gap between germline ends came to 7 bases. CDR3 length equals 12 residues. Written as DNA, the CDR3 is TGTGCCAGCAGCATGGGGGACACTGAAGCTTTCTTT. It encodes CASSMGDTEAFF.

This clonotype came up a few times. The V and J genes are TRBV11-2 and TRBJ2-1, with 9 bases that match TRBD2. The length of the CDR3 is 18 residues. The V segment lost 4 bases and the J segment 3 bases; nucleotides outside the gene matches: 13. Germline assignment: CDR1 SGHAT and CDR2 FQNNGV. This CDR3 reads CASSSHLISSGVYNEQFF. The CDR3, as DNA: TGTGCCAGCAGCTCCCATCTAATCTCTAGCGGGGTCTACAATGAGCAGTTCTTC.

In nucleotides, the CDR3 is TGCAGTTGTAGAGGGGTAATTACCCACAATGAGCAGTTCTTC. This translates into CSCRGVITHNEQFF. The rearrangement links TRBV20-1 to TRBJ2-1; D may correspond to TRBD1 or TRBD2 (5 bases each). Trimming removed 8 bases from V and 5 bases from J, with 19 bases in between. Germline CDR1 and CDR2: DFQATT and SNEGSKA (reference sequence). This CDR3 has 14 amino acids.

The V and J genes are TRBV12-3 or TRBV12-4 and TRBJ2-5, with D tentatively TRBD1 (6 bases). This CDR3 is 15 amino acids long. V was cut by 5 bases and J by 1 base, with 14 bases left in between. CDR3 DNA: TGTGCCAGCAGTGGATACGACAGGACCCAAGAGACCCAGTACTTC. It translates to CASSGYDRTQETQYF.

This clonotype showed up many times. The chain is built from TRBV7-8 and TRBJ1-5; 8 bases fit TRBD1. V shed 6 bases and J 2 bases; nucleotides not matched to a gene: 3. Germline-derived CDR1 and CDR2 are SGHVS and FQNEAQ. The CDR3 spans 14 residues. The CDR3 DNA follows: TGTGCCAGCAGTATCAGGGGGCGCAATCAGCCCCAGCATTTT. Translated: CASSIRGRNQPQHF.

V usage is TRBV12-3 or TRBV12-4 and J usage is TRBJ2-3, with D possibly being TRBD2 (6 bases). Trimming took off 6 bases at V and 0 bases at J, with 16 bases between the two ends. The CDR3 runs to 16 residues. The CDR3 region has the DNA TGTGCCAGCAGCCCGCGGGACCGCGCTAGCACAGATACGCAGTATTTT. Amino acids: CASSPRDRASTDTQYF.

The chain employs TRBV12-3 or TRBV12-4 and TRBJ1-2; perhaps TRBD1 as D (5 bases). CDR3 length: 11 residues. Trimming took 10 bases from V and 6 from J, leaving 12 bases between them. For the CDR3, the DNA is TGTGCCACCCGGGAGGGGAATGGCTACACCTTC. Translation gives CATREGNGYTF.

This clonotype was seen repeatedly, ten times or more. The CDR3 DNA reads TGTGCCAGCAGTCCGAACAGGGGAAATCAGTACTTC. Its translation is CASSPNRGNQYF. This sequence joins TRBV12-3 or TRBV12-4 and TRBJ2-4; 7 nucleotides line up with TRBD1. This CDR3 region has 12 residues. V was pared by 5 bases and J by 12 bases, with 7 bases of the junction left unmatched.

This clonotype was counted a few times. The CDR3 region has the DNA TGTGCCAGCAGATTCCAGGGGGCGACTGAAGCTTTCTTT. Its protein product is CASRFQGATEAFF. This chain uses TRBV6-1 with TRBJ1-1; 8 bases are a match to TRBD1. The V and J ends lost 6 bases and 5 bases, in that order; junction bases with no gene match: 5. The germline CDR1 and CDR2 sequences are MNHNS and SASEGT. The CDR3 consists of 13 residues.

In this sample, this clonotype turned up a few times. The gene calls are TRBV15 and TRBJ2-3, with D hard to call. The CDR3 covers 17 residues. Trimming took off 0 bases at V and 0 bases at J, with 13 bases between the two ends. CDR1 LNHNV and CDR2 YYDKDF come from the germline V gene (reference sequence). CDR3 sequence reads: CATSRDPVPSSTDTQYF. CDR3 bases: TGTGCCACCAGCAGAGATCCTGTTCCGTCTAGCACAGATACGCAGTATTTT.

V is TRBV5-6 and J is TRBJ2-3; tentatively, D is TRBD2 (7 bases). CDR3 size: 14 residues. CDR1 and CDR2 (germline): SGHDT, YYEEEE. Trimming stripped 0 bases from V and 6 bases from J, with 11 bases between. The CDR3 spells CASSLVGGEDTQYF. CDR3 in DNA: TGTGCCAGCAGCTTGGTAGGGGGGGAGGATACGCAGTATTTT.